The T cell receptor (beta chain) under discussion was sequenced for a study of control samples from healthy donors and cancer patients. Sequencing was performed with immunoSEQ multiplex PCR; in TCRdb, only in-frame clones are kept and a portion is missing. The sample shows approximately 90,000 clones, 85% to 95% of them seen only once. The CDR3 totals 14 residues. The V gene's germline CDR1 is ENHRY and CDR2 SYGVKD. Between the trimmed V and J ends, which lost 2 bases and 7 bases, there was a span of 12 bases. The clonotype was recovered from a young woman in good health. V usage is TRBV10-3 and J usage is TRBJ2-1, with a tentative D call TRBD2 (6 bases). The specimen sequenced was blood. The DNA of the CDR3 is TGTGCCATCAGTGAGGAAGGGACTTTAAATGAGCAGTTCTTC. It encodes CAISEEGTLNEQFF.